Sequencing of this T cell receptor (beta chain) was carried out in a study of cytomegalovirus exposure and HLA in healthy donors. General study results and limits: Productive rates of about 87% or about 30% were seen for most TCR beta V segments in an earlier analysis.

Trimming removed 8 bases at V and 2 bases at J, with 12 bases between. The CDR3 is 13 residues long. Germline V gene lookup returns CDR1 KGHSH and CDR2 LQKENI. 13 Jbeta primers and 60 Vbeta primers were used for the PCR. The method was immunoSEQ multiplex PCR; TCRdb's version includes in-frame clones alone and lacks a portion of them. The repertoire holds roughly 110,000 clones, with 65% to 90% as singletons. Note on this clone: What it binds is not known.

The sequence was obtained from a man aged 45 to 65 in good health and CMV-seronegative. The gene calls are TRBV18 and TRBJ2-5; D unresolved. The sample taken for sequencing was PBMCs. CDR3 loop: CASALGFQETQYF. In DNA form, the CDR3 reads TGTGCCAGCGCACTCGGGTTTCAAGAGACCCAGTACTTC.